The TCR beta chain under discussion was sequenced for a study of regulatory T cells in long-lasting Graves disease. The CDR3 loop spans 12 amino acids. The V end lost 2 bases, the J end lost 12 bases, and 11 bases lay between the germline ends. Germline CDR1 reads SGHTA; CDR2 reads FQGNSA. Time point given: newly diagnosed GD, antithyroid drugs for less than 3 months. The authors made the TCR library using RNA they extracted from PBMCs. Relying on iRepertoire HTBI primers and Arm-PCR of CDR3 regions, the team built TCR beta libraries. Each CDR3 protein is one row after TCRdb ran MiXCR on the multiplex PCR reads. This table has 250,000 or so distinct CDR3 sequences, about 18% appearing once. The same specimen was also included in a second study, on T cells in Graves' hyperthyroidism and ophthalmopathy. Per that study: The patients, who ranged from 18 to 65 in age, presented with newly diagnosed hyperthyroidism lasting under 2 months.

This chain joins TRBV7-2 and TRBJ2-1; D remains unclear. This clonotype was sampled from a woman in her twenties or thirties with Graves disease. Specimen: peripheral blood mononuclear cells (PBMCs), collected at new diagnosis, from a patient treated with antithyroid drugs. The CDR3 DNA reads TGTGCCAGCAGCTTAATTGAACTGGGGCAGTTCTTC. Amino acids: CASSLIELGQFF. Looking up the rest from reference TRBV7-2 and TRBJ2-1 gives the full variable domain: GAGVSQSPSNKVTEKGKDVELRCDPISGHTALYWYRQSLGQGLEFLIYFQGNSAPDKSGLPSDRFSAERTGGSVSTLTIQRTQQEDSAVYLCASSLIELGQFFGPGTRLTVL.